This T cell receptor (beta chain) is drawn from a study of CD8 T cells in Susac syndrome. Random hexamers served to reverse transcribe roughly 0.45 to 1 ug RNA. The TCR beta CDR3 was amplified by immunoSEQ multiplex PCR across 54 Vbeta, 13 Jbeta. TCRdb re-derived calls from the immunoSEQ multiplex PCR reads in MiXCR, one entry per CDR3 protein. The sample holds roughly 120,000 distinct CDR3 sequences, around 96% seen once. To note about this clonotype: Antigen specificity is unknown.

This CDR3 is built from 15 residues. V shed 5 bases, J shed 8 bases, and the junction held 5 bases outside the gene matches. Broader study findings: That the number of individuals in its TCR sequencing and HLA analysis was relatively small was acknowledged by the study.

The chain carries TRBV12-3 or TRBV12-4 and TRBJ2-1; 14 bases line up with TRBD2. Source material: CD4+ T cells from PBMCs. The origin of this receptor is a human donor in good health. The CDR3 sequence is CASSGRLAGGDEQFF. DNA of the CDR3: TGTGCCAGCAGTGGACGACTAGCGGGAGGGGATGAGCAGTTCTTC.